The text below deals with one T cell receptor (beta chain). In the source study's methods: The assay estimated nucleated cells by amplifying reference gene primers. Using immunoSEQ multiplex PCR, the repertoire was profiled, and TCRdb retains in-frame clones only, with some absent. The V and J calls and clone size were taken over from that table, and D and trimming were inferred from the DNA. The sample carries about 150,000 clones, 75% to 90% recorded once. The data are from a study of blood T cell repertoires in COVID-19. On the study more broadly: Spain, Italy and the United States supplied samples that represented acute and convalescent COVID-19. PBMCs, B-cell-depleted T cells, or T cells provided the cDNA or gDNA that made up the material.

There are 12 residues in the CDR3. Germline V gene lookup returns CDR1 SGHDN and CDR2 FVKESK. V was trimmed by 0 bases and J by 9 bases, leaving 8 bases between them. Specimen: peripheral blood. This sequence was found in a man between 65 and 85 years old with acute or convalescent COVID-19. The gene calls are TRBV14 and TRBJ1-2; D is undetermined. In DNA, the CDR3 is TGTGCCAGCAGCCAAGATCGTCAGAGCTACACCTTC. This gives the protein CASSQDRQSYTF.